The entry below describes one T cell receptor beta chain. This sample stems from a study of OX40 agonist ivuxolimab in advanced cancers. At the level of the study: Patients with hepatocellular carcinoma, melanoma, renal cell or head and neck cancer made up the dose-escalation patients.

The CDR3 has 12 amino acids. Germline-derived CDR1 and CDR2 are LNHDA and SQIVND (reference sequence). V was cut by 7 bases and J by 0 bases, with 4 bases left in between. Sequencing was performed with immunoSEQ multiplex PCR; in TCRdb, only in-frame clones are kept and a portion is missing. This repertoire shows under 85,000 clones, 65% to 90% found once; its top ten account for 2.5% to 3.5%. Sequencing was performed on CD4+ or CD8+ T cells sorted from blood, taken in a trial of the OX40 agonist ivuxolimab. This clonotype was sampled from an adult with an advanced solid tumor such as melanoma, head and neck, liver or kidney cancer. The rearrangement joins TRBV19 to TRBJ1-3, with D unresolved. In nucleotides, the CDR3 is TGTGCCAGTAAGAGCTCTGGAAACACCATATATTTT. Its protein is CASKSSGNTIYF. Looking up the rest from reference TRBV19 and TRBJ1-3 gives the full variable domain: DGGITQSPKYLFRKEGQNVTLSCEQNLNHDAMYWYRQDPGQGLRLIYYSQIVNDFQKGDIAEGYSVSREKKESFPLTVTSAQKNPTAFYLCASKSSGNTIYFGEGSWLTVV.